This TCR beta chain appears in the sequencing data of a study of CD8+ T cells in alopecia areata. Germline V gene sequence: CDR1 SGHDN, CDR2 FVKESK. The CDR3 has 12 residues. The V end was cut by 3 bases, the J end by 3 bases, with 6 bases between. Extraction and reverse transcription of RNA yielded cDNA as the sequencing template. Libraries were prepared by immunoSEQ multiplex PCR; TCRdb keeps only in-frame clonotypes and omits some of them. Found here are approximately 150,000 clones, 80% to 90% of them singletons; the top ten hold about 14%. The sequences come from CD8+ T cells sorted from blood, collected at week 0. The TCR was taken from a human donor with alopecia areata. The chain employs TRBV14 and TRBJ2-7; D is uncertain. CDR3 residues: CASSHVSYEQYF. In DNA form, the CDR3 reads TGTGCCAGCAGCCATGTTAGCTACGAGCAGTACTTC.